This TCR beta chain was documented in a study of T cell changes during pregnancy in multiple sclerosis. Data came from immunoSEQ multiplex PCR; TCRdb stores just in-frame clones and leaves some out. The sample lists roughly 99,000 clones; under 95% were seen once. This clone was seen more than once but under ten times. Trimming pared 6 bases from V and 5 bases from J, leaving 10 bases between. CDR3 length: 12 amino acids. Germline CDR1 MNHNS, CDR2 SASEGT. The sequence derives from a female donor in good health, enrolled as a control in a pregnancy study. The sample consisted of peripheral blood, taken in the third trimester of pregnancy. The V call is TRBV6-1, the J call TRBJ1-1; D remains ambiguous. The CDR3 DNA reads TGTGCCAGCAGCGGTCGGTGGACTGAAGCTTTCTTT. Translation gives CASSGRWTEAFF.